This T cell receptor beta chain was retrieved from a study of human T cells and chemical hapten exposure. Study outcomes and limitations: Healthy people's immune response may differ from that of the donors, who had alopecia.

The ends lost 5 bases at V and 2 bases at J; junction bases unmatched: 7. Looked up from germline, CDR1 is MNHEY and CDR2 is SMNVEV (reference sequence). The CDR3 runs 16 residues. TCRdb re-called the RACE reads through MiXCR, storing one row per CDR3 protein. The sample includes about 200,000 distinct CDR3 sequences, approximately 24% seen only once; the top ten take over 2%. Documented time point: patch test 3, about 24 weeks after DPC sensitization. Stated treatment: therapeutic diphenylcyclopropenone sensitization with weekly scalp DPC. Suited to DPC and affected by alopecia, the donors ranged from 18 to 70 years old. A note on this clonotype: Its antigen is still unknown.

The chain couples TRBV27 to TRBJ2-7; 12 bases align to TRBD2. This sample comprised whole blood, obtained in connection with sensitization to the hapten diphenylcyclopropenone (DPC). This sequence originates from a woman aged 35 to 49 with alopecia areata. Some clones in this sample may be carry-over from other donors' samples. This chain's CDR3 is CASSPSGRAGAYEQYF. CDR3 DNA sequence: TGTGCCAGCAGTCCTAGCGGGAGGGCCGGTGCCTACGAGCAGTACTTC.